This TCR beta chain was identified in a study of CD4 T cells in relation to SARS-CoV-2 and coronaviruses. Study overall: The restricting HLA molecule for shared crossreactive spike epitopes was mapped. Study-wide points: Memory recall responses, not primary responses primed in culture, are what the assay detects. Monoreactive clones expanded significantly more to SARS-CoV-2 than crossreactive clones did.

On this clone itself: Antigen specificity is unknown.

Some clones are missing from TCRdb's copy, which holds only in-frame ones; the method was immunoSEQ multiplex PCR. The table includes tens of thousands of clones, about 92% detected once. CD4 enrichment then naive enrichment separated naive from memory CD4+ cells. The sequencing sample was made of naive CD4+ T cells from PBMCs. The subset here: naive CD4+ T cells isolated by negative enrichment. The TCR was taken from an adult with COVID-19.

As DNA, the CDR3 is TGTGCCATCACGAGTACACGGAATGAGCAGTTCTTC. This encodes CAITSTRNEQFF. V is TRBV10-3 and J is TRBJ2-1; D uncertain. Germline V lookup: CDR1 ENHRY, CDR2 SYGVKD. With 7 bases removed from V and 7 bases from J, the gap between germline ends came to 11 bases. This CDR3 contains 12 residues.